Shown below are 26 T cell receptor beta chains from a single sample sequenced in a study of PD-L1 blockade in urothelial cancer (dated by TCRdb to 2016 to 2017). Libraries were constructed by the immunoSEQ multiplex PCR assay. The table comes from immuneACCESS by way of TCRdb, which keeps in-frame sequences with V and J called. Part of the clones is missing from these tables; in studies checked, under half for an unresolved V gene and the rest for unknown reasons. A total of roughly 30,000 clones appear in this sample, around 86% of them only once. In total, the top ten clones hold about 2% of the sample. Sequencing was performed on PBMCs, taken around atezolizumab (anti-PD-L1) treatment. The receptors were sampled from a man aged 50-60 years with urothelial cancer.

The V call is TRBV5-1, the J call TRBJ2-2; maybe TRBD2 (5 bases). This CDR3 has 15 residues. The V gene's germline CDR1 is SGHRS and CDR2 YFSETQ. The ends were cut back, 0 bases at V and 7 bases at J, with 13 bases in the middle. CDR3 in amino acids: CASSLEVAGGGELFF. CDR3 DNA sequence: TGCGCCAGCAGCTTGGAGGTGGCAGGAGGCGGGGAGCTGTTTTTT.

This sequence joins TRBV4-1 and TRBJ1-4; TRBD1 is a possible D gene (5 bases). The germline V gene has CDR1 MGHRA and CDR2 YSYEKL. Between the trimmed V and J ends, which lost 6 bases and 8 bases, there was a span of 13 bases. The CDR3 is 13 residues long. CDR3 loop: CASRFTGSEKLFF. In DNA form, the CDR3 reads TGCGCCAGCAGGTTCACAGGCTCCGAAAAACTGTTTTTT.

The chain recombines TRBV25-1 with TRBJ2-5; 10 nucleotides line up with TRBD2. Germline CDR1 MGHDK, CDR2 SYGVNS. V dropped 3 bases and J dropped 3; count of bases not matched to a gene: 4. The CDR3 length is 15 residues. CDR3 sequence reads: CASSDGTSGEETQYF. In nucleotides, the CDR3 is TGTGCCAGCAGTGACGGCACTAGCGGGGAAGAGACCCAGTACTTC.

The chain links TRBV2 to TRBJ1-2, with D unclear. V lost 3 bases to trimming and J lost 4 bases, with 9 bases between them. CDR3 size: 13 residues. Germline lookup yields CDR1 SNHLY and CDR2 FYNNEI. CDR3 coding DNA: TGTGCCAGCAGTGAGGGCAGGATCTATGGCTACACCTTC. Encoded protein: CASSEGRIYGYTF. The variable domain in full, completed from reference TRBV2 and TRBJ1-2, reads EPEVTQTPSHQVTQMGQEVILRCVPISNHLYFYWYRQILGQKVEFLVSFYNNEISEKSEIFDDQFSVERPDGSNFTLKIRSTKLEDSAMYFCASSEGRIYGYTFGSGTRLTVV.

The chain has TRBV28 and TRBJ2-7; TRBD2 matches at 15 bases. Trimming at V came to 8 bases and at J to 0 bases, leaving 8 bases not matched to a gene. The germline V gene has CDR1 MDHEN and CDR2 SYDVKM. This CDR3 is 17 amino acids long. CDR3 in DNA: TGTGCCAGCGACTGGGGACTAGCGGGAGGAAGCTCCTACGAGCAGTACTTC. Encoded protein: CASDWGLAGGSSYEQYF.

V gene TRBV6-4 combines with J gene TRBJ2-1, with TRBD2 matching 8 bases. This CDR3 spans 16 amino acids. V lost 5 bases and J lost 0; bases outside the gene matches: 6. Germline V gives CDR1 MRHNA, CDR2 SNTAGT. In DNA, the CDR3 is TGTGCCAGCAGTCTTATAGCGGGGAGCTCCTACAATGAGCAGTTCTTC. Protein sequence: CASSLIAGSSYNEQFF.

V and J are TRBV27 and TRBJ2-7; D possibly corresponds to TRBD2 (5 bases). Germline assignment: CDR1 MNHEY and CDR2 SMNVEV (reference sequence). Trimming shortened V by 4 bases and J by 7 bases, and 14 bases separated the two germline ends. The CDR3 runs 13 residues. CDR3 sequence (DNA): TGTGCCAGCAGTTCCCGCCGGCCGGGGGAGCAGTACTTC. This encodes CASSSRRPGEQYF.

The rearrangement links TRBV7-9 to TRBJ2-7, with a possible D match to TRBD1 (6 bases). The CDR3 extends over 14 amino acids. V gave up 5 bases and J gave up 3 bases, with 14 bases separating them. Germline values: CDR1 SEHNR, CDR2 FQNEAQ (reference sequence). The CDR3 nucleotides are TGTGCCAGCAGCACCAGACAGGACCGCTACGAGCAGTACTTC. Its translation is CASSTRQDRYEQYF.

CDR3 amino acids: CASSQVGQGSSSYNSPLHF. CDR3 sequence (DNA): TGCGCCAGCAGCCAAGTCGGCCAGGGGTCGAGCTCCTATAATTCACCCCTCCACTTT. V is TRBV4-1 and J is TRBJ1-6; tentatively, D is TRBD1 (6 bases). Germline values: CDR1 MGHRA, CDR2 YSYEKL. There are 19 residues in the CDR3. Trimming left V 1 base short and J 0 bases short, with 16 bases between.

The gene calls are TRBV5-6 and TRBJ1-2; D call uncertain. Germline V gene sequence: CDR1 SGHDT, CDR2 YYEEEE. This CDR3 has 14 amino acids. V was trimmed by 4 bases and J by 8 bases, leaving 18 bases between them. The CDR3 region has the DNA TGTGCCAGCAGCCCTGGGCAGGCATTTGAGGGCTACACCTTC. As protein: CASSPGQAFEGYTF.

CDR3 bases: TGCGCCAGCAGCTTACTAGCGGGAGGCTCCGATACGCAGTATTTT. Protein sequence: CASSLLAGGSDTQYF. The chain employs TRBV5-1 and TRBJ2-3; 12 bases agree with TRBD2. The CDR3 length is 15 residues. The V gene end was trimmed by 2 bases and the J gene end by 6 bases; junction bases not matched to a gene: 4. CDR1 SGHRS and CDR2 YFSETQ come from the germline V gene.

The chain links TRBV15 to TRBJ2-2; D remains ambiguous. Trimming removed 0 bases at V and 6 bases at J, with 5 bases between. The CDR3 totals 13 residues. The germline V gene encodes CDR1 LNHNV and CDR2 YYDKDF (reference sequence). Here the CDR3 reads CATSRDTAGELFF. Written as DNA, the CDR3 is TGTGCCACCAGCAGAGACACGGCCGGGGAGCTGTTTTTT.

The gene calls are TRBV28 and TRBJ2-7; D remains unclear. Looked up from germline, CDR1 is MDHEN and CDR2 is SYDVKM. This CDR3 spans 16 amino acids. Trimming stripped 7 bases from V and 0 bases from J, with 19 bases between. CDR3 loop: CASTLSDLRNSYEQYF. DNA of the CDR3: TGTGCCAGCACCCTAAGTGACTTGAGAAACTCCTACGAGCAGTACTTC.

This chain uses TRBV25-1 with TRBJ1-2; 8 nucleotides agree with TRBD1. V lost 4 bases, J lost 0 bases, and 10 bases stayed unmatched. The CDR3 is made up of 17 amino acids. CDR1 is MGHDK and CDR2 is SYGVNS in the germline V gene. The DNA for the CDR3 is TGTGCCAGCAGTGCGCCGACAGGGGTCTTTCCTAACTATGGCTACACCTTC. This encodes CASSAPTGVFPNYGYTF.

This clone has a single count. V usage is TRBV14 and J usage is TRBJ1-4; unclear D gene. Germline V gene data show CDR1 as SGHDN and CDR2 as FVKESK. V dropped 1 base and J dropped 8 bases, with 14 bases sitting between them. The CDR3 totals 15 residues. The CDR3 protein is CASSQAARVREKLFF. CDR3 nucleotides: TGTGCCAGCAGCCAAGCGGCCCGGGTTCGGGAAAAACTGTTTTTT.

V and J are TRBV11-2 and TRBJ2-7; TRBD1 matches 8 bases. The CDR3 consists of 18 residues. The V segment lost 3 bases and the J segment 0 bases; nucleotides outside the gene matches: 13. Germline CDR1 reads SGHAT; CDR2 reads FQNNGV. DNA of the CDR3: TGTGCCAGCAGCTTCATTGCCGTCCGGGACAGGCTCTCCTACGAGCAGTACTTC. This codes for CASSFIAVRDRLSYEQYF.

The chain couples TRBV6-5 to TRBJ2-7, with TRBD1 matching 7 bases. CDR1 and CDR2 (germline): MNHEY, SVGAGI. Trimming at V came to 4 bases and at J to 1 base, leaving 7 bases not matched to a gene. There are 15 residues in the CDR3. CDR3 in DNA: TGTGCCAGCAGTTCCCCCGGGACAGCATCCTACGAGCAGTACTTC. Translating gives CASSSPGTASYEQYF.

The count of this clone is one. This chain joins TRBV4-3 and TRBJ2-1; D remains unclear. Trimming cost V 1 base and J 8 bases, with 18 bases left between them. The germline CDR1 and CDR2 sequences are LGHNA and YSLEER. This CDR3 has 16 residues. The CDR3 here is CASSQVLAGYLDEQFF. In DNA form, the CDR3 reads TGCGCCAGCAGCCAAGTTTTAGCTGGTTATCTCGATGAGCAGTTCTTC.

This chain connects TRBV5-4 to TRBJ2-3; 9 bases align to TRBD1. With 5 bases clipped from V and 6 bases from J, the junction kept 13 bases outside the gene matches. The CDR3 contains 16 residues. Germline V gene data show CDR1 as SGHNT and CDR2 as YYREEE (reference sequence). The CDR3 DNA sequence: TGTGCCAGCAGTAGACCCGGGACAGGGTTCACGGATACGCAGTATTTT. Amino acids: CASSRPGTGFTDTQYF.

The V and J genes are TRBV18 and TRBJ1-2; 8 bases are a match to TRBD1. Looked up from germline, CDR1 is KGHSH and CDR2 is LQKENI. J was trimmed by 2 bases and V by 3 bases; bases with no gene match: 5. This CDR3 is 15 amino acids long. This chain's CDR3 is CASSPGQGWNYGYTF. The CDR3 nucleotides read TGTGCCAGCTCACCTGGACAGGGCTGGAACTATGGCTACACCTTC.

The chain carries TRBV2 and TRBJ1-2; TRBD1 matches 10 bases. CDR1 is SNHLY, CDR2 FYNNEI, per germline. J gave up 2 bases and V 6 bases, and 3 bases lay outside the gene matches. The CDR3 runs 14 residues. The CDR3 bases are TGTGCCAGCAGGTCGGGACAGGGGAACTATGGCTACACCTTC. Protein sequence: CASRSGQGNYGYTF.

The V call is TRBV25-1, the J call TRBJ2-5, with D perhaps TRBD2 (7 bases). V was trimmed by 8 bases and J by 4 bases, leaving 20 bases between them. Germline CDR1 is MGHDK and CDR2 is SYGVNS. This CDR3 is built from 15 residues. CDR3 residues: CASGFGGGGGETQYF. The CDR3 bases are TGTGCCAGCGGTTTTGGGGGAGGGGGAGGAGAGACCCAGTACTTC.

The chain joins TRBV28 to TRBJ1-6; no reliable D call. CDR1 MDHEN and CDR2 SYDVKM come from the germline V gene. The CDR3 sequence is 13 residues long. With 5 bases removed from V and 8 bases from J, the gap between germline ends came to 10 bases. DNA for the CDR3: TGTGCCAGCAGTCTAGAGCGGGATTCACCCCTCCACTTT. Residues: CASSLERDSPLHF.

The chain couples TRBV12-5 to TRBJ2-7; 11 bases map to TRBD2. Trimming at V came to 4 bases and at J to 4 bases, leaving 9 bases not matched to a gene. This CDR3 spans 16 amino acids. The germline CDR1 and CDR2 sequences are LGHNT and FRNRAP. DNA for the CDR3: TGTGCTAGTGGTTCGTCGACTAGCGGGAACCCTTACGAGCAGTACTTC. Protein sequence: CASGSSTSGNPYEQYF. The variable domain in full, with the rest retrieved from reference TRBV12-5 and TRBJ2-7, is DARVTQTPRHKVTEMGQEVTMRCQPILGHNTVFWYRQTMMQGLELLAYFRNRAPLDDSGMPKDRFSAEMPDATLATLKIQPSEPRDSAVYFCASGSSTSGNPYEQYFGPGTRLTVT.

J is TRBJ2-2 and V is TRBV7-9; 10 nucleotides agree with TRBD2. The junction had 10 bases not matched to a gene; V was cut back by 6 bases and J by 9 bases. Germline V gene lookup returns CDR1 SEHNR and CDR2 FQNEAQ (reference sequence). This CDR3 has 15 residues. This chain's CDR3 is CASSGGLASSRELFF. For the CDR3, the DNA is TGTGCCAGCAGTGGGGGACTAGCGTCATCCCGGGAGCTGTTTTTT.

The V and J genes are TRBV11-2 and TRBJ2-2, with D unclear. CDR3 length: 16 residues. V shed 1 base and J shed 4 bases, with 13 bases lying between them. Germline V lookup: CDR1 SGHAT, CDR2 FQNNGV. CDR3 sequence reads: CASSLVPGTFTGELFF. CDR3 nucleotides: TGTGCCAGCAGCTTAGTCCCGGGTACCTTCACCGGGGAGCTGTTTTTT.